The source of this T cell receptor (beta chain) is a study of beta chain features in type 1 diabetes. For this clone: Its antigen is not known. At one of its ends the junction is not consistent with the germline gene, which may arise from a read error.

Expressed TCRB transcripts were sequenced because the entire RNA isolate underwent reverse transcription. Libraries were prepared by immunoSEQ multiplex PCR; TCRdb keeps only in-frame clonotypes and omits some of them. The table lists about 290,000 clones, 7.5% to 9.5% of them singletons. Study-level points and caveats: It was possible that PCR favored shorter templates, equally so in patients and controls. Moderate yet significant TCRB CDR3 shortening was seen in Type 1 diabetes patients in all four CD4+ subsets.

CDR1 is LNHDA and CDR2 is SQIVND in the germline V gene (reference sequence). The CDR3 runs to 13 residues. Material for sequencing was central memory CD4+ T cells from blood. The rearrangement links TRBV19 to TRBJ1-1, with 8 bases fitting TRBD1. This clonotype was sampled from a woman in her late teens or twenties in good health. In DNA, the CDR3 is TGTGCCAGTAGTACCAAGGGACAGGATCCTCCGGCGTTT. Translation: CASSTKGQDPPAF.